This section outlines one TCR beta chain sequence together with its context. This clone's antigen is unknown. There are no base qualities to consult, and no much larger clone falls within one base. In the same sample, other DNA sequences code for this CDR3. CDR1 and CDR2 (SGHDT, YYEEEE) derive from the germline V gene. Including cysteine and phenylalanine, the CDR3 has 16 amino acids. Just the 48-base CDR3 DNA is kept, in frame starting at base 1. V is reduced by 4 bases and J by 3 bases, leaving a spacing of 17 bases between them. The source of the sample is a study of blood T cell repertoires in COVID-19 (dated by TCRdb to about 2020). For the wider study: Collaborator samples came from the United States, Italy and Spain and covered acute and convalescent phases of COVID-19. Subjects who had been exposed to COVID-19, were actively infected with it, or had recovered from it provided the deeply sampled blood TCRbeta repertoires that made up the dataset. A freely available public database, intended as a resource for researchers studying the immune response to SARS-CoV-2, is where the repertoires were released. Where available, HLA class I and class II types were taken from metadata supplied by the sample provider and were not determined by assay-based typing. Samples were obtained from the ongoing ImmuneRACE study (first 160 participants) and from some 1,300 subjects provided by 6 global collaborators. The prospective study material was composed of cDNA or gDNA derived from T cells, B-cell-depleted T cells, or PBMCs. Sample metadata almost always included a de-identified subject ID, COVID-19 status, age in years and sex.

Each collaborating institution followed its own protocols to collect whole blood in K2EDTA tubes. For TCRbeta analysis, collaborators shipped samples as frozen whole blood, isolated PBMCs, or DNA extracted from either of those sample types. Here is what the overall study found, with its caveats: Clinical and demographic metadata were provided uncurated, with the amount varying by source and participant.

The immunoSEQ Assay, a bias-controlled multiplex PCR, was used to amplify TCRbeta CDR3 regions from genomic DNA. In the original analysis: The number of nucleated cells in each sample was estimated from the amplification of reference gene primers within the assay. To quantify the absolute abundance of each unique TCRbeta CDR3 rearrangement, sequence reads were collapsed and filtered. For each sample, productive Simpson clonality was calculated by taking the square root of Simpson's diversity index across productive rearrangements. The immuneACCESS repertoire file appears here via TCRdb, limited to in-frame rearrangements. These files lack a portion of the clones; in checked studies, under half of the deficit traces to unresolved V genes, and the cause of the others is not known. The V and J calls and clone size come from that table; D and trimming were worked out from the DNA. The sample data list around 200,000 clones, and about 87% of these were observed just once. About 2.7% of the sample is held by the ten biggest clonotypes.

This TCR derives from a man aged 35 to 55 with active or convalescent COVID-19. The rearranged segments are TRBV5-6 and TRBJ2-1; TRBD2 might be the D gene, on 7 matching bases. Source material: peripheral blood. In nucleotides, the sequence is TGTGCCAGCAGCCTCCAAAGGCGGGGGCTCTACAATGAGCAGTTCTTC. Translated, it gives CASSLQRRGLYNEQFF.